This section outlines one T cell receptor (beta chain) sequence together with its context. CDR1 is LNHDA, CDR2 SQIVND, per germline (reference sequence). J was trimmed by 5 bases and V by 6 bases; bases with no gene match: 7. This CDR3 has 14 residues. The sample is drawn from a study of T cell responses to AZD1222 COVID-19 vaccine. Assay: immunoSEQ multiplex PCR; the TCRdb copy retains only in-frame clones and omits some. The table lists about 130,000 clones, around 84% of them singletons. The sequence was obtained from an adult in good health. The sequences come from peripheral blood, collected on day 0 of AZD1222 vaccination. The chain couples TRBV19 to TRBJ1-5; 7 nucleotides match TRBD1. CDR3 loop: CASRGTGVDQPQHF. The CDR3 DNA reads as TGTGCCAGTAGGGGAACAGGGGTCGATCAGCCCCAGCATTTT.